The 5 T cell receptor beta chains in this list originate from one sample, sequenced in a study of T-cell reconstitution after alpha-beta-depleted transplantation in children. Unique molecular identifiers were built into the TCRbeta library. TCRdb re-called the PCR reads with MiXCR, one entry per CDR3 protein. In the table there are hundreds of thousands of distinct CDR3 sequences, around a tenth of which are singletons. Sequencing used PBMCs, obtained before TCRalphabeta/CD19-depleted stem cell transplant. The receptors originated from a boy under three years old with acute myeloid leukemia, due to receive a stem cell transplant.

This clonotype was picked up many times. The chain is built from TRBV4-3 and TRBJ1-4, with D perhaps TRBD1 (6 bases). Germline values: CDR1 LGHNA, CDR2 YSLEER. The V end was cut by 4 bases, the J end by 7 bases, with 13 bases between. The CDR3 totals 14 residues. CDR3 sequence reads: CASSRQEGGEKLFF. The CDR3 coding sequence is TGCGCCAGCAGCCGACAGGAGGGAGGTGAAAAACTGTTTTTT.

This clonotype has a handful of counts. The CDR3 reads CASKRLGAYNEQFF. The CDR3 DNA sequence: TGTGCCAGCAAACGACTTGGGGCATACAATGAGCAGTTCTTC. This sequence joins TRBV2 and TRBJ2-1; perhaps TRBD1 as D (5 bases). Per the germline V gene, CDR1 is SNHLY and CDR2 is FYNNEI. Trimming pared 7 bases from V and 4 bases from J, leaving 14 bases between. The CDR3 sequence is 14 residues long.

With regard to this clonotype: A single base separates this from a much larger clone, so it may be a read error. The V call is TRBV7-9, the J call TRBJ2-1; D unclear. Germline values: CDR1 SEHNR, CDR2 FQNEAQ (reference sequence). This CDR3 spans 15 amino acids. The CDR3 loop is CARSLEVVSYNEQFF. The CDR3 DNA is TGTGCCAGAAGCTTAGAAGTGGTCTCCTACAATGAGCAGTTCTTC.

The chain's CDR3 is CASLKRTGGGYGYTF. CDR3 bases: TGTGCCAGCCTAAAGAGGACAGGCGGTGGCTATGGCTACACCTTC. The chain links TRBV2 to TRBJ1-2, with 7 positions matching TRBD1. The CDR3 sequence is 15 residues long. Germline CDR1 and CDR2: SNHLY and FYNNEI. The V segment lost 8 bases and the J segment 4 bases; nucleotides outside the gene matches: 13. Using reference TRBV2 and TRBJ1-2 for the parts outside the CDR3, the full variable domain is EPEVTQTPSHQVTQMGQEVILRCVPISNHLYFYWYRQILGQKVEFLVSFYNNEISEKSEIFDDQFSVERPDGSNFTLKIRSTKLEDSAMYFCASLKRTGGGYGYTFGSGTRLTVV.

This clonotype was counted only a few times. The chain is built from TRBV7-8 and TRBJ2-3; D ambiguous. CDR3 length: 13 amino acids. Trimming pared 6 bases from V and 4 bases from J, leaving 11 bases between. The germline V gene has CDR1 SGHVS and CDR2 FQNEAQ. CDR3 sequence reads: CASRNVAPDTQYF. DNA of the CDR3: TGTGCCAGCAGAAACGTTGCTCCAGATACGCAGTATTTT.